This entry is about one TCR beta chain. The antigen it recognizes is unknown. Base qualities are not recorded, but no much larger clone differs from it by a single base. The data stem from a study of T cell responses to AZD1222 COVID-19 vaccine (dated by TCRdb to the early 2020s). Some background on the complete study: TCR sequencing was performed for over 230 trial participants, of whom roughly 200 were given two doses of AZD1222 and roughly 25 were given two doses of MenACWY control vaccine. Enrollment into the trials was organized by age into subgroups of 18-55, 56-69 and 70-plus years, and those subgroups contained approximately 150, 30 and 60 TCR-sequenced participants, respectively. Overall study outcomes, separate from this receptor: The 56-69-year group was small, and its depth increase did not reach significance, likely because of low power. Participants were mostly white British and included more females than males, and it was suggested by the authors that clonal diversity may have been underestimated. Vaccine-associated CD4 TCRs spanned the whole spike protein, with dominant responses in regions 160-218 and 743-854. Reportedly, almost half of the unique spike-specific TCRs recognized epitopes lying outside the regions that are mutated in the B.1.351 and B.1.1.7 variants. After two AZD1222 doses, both the breadth and the depth of spike-specific TCRs were significantly higher than at day 0 and than in MenACWY recipients. Because no day 14 peak-response samples were available, the repertoires could be characterized only after the peak T cell response. Only five or six AZD1222 recipients were SARS-CoV-2 seropositive at baseline, limiting conclusions about previously exposed vaccinees.

From the cysteine through the phenylalanine, the CDR3 covers 16 amino acids. Only the CDR3 DNA stays, 48 bases, in frame from base 1. CDR1 and CDR2 are drawn from the germline V gene: LGHNA, YSLEER. At the junction V is shortened by 0 bases and J by 7 bases; bases outside the gene matches: 6. The time point label for this specimen denotes: about 28 days (+/-7) after the second vaccine dose. AZD1222 recipients given second doses at about 4 weeks or at about 12 weeks were pooled, since spike-specific TCR depth and breadth were not found to differ between the two schedules. Samples from vaccinated people were obtained from the UK trials COV001 and COV002, which included a single-blind randomized controlled phase 2/3 trial of AZD1222 (ChAdOx1 nCoV-19) in healthy adults. Trial participant PBMC samples were collected at day 0 and day 28 after the second dose for TCRbeta chain sequencing. The CDR3 regions of human TCRbeta chains were subjected to immunosequencing. In the original analysis: TCRs in the repertoires were matched against a reference library of SARS-CoV-2-specific TCRs that had been generated with the MIRA antigen-specificity platform. Breadth meant the fraction of unique TCRs that were SARS-CoV-2-associated, whereas depth meant the fraction of total T cells that were SARS-CoV-2-associated. Using the MIRA data, each spike-specific TCR was assigned both to the spike region to which the TCR was reactive and to a CD4 or CD8 class. Log10-transformed breadth and depth values were compared by one-way ANOVA with Sidak's multiple comparisons tests. Entries here come from immuneACCESS through TCRdb and include only in-frame sequences with V and J called. Some clones fail to appear in such tables; in the studies checked, an unresolved V gene covers under half of the shortfall, and the cause of the remainder is unknown. Clone size and the V and J calls come from that table; the DNA yielded D and trimming. The sample table holds 120,000 to 150,000 clones, of which roughly nine tenths were seen once. The ten largest clones represent roughly 10% of the sample.

Here the chain combines TRBV4-3 and TRBJ2-1; 10 central nucleotides agree with TRBD1. The material was peripheral blood, obtained 28 days after the second AZD1222 dose. This sequence was found in an adult who received the AZD1222 COVID-19 vaccine. The bases read TGCGCCAGCAGCCAAGATCGACAGGGGGCCGGGAATGAGCAGTTCTTC. This yields the protein CASSQDRQGAGNEQFF.